These 3 T cell receptor beta chains were all obtained from the same sample, sequenced in a study of cytomegalovirus exposure and HLA in healthy donors. Vbeta (60) and Jbeta (13) primers were used in the PCR. The method was immunoSEQ multiplex PCR; TCRdb's version includes in-frame clones alone and lacks a portion of them. This table holds some 120,000 clones, over 70% found once. Material: PBMCs. The receptors were sampled from a man aged 25-40 years in good health and CMV-seronegative.

The chain has TRBV2 and TRBJ1-1, with unresolved D. Trimming removed 5 bases at V and 1 base at J, with 5 bases between. CDR3 length equals 12 residues. Germline assignment: CDR1 SNHLY and CDR2 FYNNEI. The DNA of the CDR3 is TGTGCCAGCAGTTACAGGAACACTGAAGCTTTCTTT. It encodes CASSYRNTEAFF.

This clone was observed a handful of times. The chain links TRBV29-1 to TRBJ2-1; 8 bases fit TRBD1. Germline CDR1 is SQVTM and CDR2 is ANQGSEA. CDR3 length equals 13 residues. V dropped 3 bases and J dropped 5; count of bases not matched to a gene: 3. This CDR3 is CSVDGTGNNEQFF. CDR3 coding DNA: TGCAGCGTTGACGGGACAGGCAACAATGAGCAGTTCTTC.

This rearrangement joins TRBV5-4 to TRBJ1-1, with D possibly being TRBD1 (5 bases). The CDR3 runs 16 residues. The ends were cut back, 0 bases at V and 0 bases at J, with 12 bases in the middle. Germline-derived CDR1 and CDR2 are SGHNT and YYREEE (reference sequence). As DNA, the CDR3 is TGTGCCAGCAGCTTGGCCGTTGGGGCCATGAACACTGAAGCTTTCTTT. Its translation: CASSLAVGAMNTEAFF.